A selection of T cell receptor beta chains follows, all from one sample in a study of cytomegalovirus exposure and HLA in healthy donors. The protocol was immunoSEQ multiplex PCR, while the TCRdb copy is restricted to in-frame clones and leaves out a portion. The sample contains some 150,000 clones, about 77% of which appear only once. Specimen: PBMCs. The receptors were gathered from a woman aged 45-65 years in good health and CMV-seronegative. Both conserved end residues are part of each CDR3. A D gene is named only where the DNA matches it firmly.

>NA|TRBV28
CASRGSSGNTIYF
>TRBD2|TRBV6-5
CASTAGVEQFF
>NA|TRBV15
CATSRRVGRGALPHYGYTF
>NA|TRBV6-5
CASSYSTTGYGYTF
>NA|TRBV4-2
CASSQDWSQFDEKLFF
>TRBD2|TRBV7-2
CASSLALGEGTYEQYF
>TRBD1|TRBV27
CASSLRGGQPQHF
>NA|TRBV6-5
CASSLLFGTSYEQYF
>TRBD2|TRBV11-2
CASSLGEGVSSYNEQFF
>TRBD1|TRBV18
CASSPPGTAANTGELFF
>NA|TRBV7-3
CASSSPGDRSSQYF
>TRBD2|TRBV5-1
CASKQFKAGGPLYNEQFF
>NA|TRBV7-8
CASSLQGYDGSTIYF
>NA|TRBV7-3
CASSSLGGNTEAFF
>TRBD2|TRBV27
CASSSTKTASLAGVYEQYF
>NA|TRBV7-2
CASKAGFNEQFF
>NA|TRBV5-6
CASSLRFSGNQPQHF
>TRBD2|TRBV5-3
CARSLGTSGRLREQYF
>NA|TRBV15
CATKTGTRETQYF
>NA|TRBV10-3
CAISDYGGAEAFF
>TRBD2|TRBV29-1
CSVEGAVGLAGIDTQYF
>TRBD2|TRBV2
CASSITVGLAGSEQYF
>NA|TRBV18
CASSPAPGMNQPQHF
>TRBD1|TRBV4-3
CASSHGQGTAEAFF
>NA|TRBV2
CASSEALGVRGTEAFF
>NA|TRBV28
CASSQQGWAETQYF
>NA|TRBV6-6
CASSYDRGTEAFF
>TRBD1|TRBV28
CASRPGQVIYSAFF
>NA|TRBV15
CATSRAGFNYGYTF
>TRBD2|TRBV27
CASKPLTSGRRYEQYF
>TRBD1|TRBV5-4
CASSHDRVEKLFF
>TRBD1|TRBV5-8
CASTFGTGEAYEQYF
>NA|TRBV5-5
CASSFTPQGGKNIQYF
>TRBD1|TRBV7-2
CASQGQLNEKLFF
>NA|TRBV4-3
CASSQSGQLNTEAFF
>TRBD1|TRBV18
CASSPLQNRDRGHGYTF
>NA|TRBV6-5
CASSYEGGYYNEQFF
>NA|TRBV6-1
CASSDGNGETQYF
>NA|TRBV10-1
CASGAGSDQPQHF
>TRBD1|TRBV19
CASSTPTGTNTGELFF
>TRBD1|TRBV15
CATSRDQGATNTIYF
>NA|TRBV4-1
CASSQVVDGQNYEQYF
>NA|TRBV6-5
CASRSTGMNTEAFF
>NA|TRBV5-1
CASTLTGQNTGELFF
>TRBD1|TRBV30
CAWGDRGNSPLHF
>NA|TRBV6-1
CASRSSTDTQYF
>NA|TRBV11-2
CASSPGRRTDNEQFF
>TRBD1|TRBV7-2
CASSLFTGGNEQFF
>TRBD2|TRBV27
CASSLYFSPSGSSYEQYF
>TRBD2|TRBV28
CASNLRGTSGTNEQFF
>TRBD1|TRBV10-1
CASSGQGWETQYF
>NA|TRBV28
CASSSPFNRLNNYGYTF
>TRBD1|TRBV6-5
CASSYRDRDYNEQFF